These T cell receptor beta chains were read from a single sample in a study of T cells after yellow fever vaccination. One entry per CDR3 protein results from TCRdb running MiXCR on the 5' RACE reads. The data show 90,000 to 150,000 distinct CDR3 sequences, with around 7.2% seen just once and 2.7% held by the top ten. The sequenced sample was CD4+ T cells sorted from PBMCs, obtained 35 to 50 days after the first yellow fever vaccination. The receptors shown here come from a man younger than 35 who received the YFV17D yellow fever vaccine. CDR3s include the opening cysteine and the closing phenylalanine or tryptophan. D genes are given only for firm matches. Rows may omit the clone size; those that give it use once, few, many or a size class.

v_call	clone_size	d_call	j_call	cdr3_nt	cdr3_aa
TRBV9	many	-	TRBJ2-3	TGTGCCAGCAGTTACCGGGACTTCCCTAGCACAGATACGCAGTATTTT	CASSYRDFPSTDTQYF
TRBV29-1	many	TRBD1	TRBJ2-2	TGCAGCGTCCCCGGACAGGGACACACCGGGGAGCTGTTTTTT	CSVPGQGHTGELFF
TRBV7-2	many	-	TRBJ2-3	TGTGCCAGCAGCTTAGAGACGAGGTCGGCCACAGATACGCAGTATTTT	CASSLETRSATDTQYF
TRBV5-6	many	-	TRBJ2-2	TGTGCCAGCAGCTGGGACACCGGGGAGCTGTTTTTT	CASSWDTGELFF
TRBV12-3/TRBV12-4	few	-	TRBJ1-1	TGTGCCAGCAGTTTAAGGCAGCCAAATTCGGCTGAAGCTTTCTTT	CASSLRQPNSAEAFF
TRBV7-2	many	-	TRBJ1-1	TGTGCCAGCAGCTCTACGGGTTTCACTGAAGCTTTCTTT	CASSSTGFTEAFF
TRBV7-2	-	TRBD2	TRBJ2-5	TGTGCCAGCAGCCCCCCCCGCGGGGGGCGGAAAGAGACCCAGTACTTC	CASSPPRGGRKETQYF
TRBV10-3	many	-	TRBJ2-5	TGTGCCATCAGTGGTAAAGGAGAGACCCAGTACTTC	CAISGKGETQYF
TRBV5-1	many	-	TRBJ2-1	TGCGCCAGCAGCTTGGCGACCTACAATGAGCAGTTCTTC	CASSLATYNEQFF
TRBV2	many	TRBD1	TRBJ1-1	TGTGCCAGCAGTGAACAGGGGGTGATGAACACTGAAGCTTTCTTT	CASSEQGVMNTEAFF
TRBV7-8	many	-	TRBJ2-3	TGTGCCAGCAGCTTAAAATTGGGCGGGGAGACCACAGATACGCAGTATTTT	CASSLKLGGETTDTQYF
TRBV12-5	few	-	TRBJ2-5	TGTGCTAGTGGTTTGTCCGGGCAAGAGACCCAGTACTTC	CASGLSGQETQYF
TRBV7-2	few	-	TRBJ1-2	TGTGCCAGCAGCCGCTCTGCGGGGGAGGGGTATGGCTACACCTTC	CASSRSAGEGYGYTF
TRBV7-9	many	-	TRBJ1-6	TGTGCCAGCAGCTTAGGATCGGATAATTCACCCCTCCACTTT	CASSLGSDNSPLHF
TRBV2	many	-	TRBJ2-7	TGTGCCAGCCAACAGGACGGGGAAGTATACGAGCAGTACTTC	CASQQDGEVYEQYF
TRBV10-3	many	-	TRBJ2-4	TGTGCCATCAGCCCCCAGGGGTTTCAGAACATTCAGTACTTC	CAISPQGFQNIQYF
TRBV4-2	many	-	TRBJ1-3	TGTGCCAGCAGCCAAGATAGGGGGATCTCTGGAAACACCATATATTTT	CASSQDRGISGNTIYF
TRBV4-3	many	-	TRBJ1-1	TGCGCCAGCACCGGGAGTGGCACTGAAGCTTTCTTT	CASTGSGTEAFF
TRBV7-2	many	TRBD1	TRBJ1-1	TGTGCCAGCAGTCAACAGGGGGCTTCTACTGAAGCTTTCTTT	CASSQQGASTEAFF
TRBV20-1	many	TRBD2	TRBJ2-5	TGCAGTGGAACTAGCGGTGGAGGTCCGTGGGAGACCCAGTACTTC	CSGTSGGGPWETQYF
TRBV12-3/TRBV12-4	many	-	TRBJ2-7	TGTGCCAGCAGTTTAGCTCCGGGGCTAGGACTTACCTCTAAGCCTTCCTACGAGCAGTACTTC	CASSLAPGLGLTSKPSYEQYF
TRBV7-2	few	TRBD2	TRBJ2-1	TGTGCCAGCAGCCCCTCTCTAGCGGGGACCCGCAATGAGCAGTTCTTC	CASSPSLAGTRNEQFF
TRBV20-1	many	-	TRBJ2-7	TGCAGTGCTAGAAAGGGTGAGCAGTACTTC	CSARKGEQYF
TRBV7-2	many	-	TRBJ1-2	TGTGCCAGCAGCCCACAGGGTTTTGTCCGCTATGGCTACACCTTC	CASSPQGFVRYGYTF
TRBV7-9	many	TRBD2	TRBJ2-3	TGTGCCAGCAGCCCTAGCCGACGGGGGGGCGGCGCAGATACGCAGTATTTT	CASSPSRRGGGADTQYF
TRBV10-3	many	-	TRBJ1-2	TGTGCCATCAGTGAGTCCGGGGGCGCGGGCTATGGCTACACCTTC	CAISESGGAGYGYTF
TRBV11-2	many	-	TRBJ2-1	TGTGCCAGCAGCCTGAACAGGAATGAGCAGTTCTTC	CASSLNRNEQFF
TRBV5-1	many	TRBD1	TRBJ1-5	TGCGCCAGCAGCTCGGGACAGGGGAAGGAGGAGGGTCAGCCCCAGCATTTT	CASSSGQGKEEGQPQHF
TRBV7-2	many	TRBD1	TRBJ1-3	TGTGCCAGCAGCGAGTATGCCGGGACAGAAAACACCATATATTTT	CASSEYAGTENTIYF
TRBV4-2	-	-	TRBJ2-6	TGTGCCAGCAGCTCCGGGCCCCTCTGTGGGGCAAACGTCCTGACTTTC	CASSSGPLCGANVLTF
TRBV10-2	-	TRBD1	TRBJ2-3	TGCGCCAGCAGTGGGCCAGGGGGTAGGGATACGCAGTATTTT	CASSGPGGRDTQYF
TRBV7-8	many	-	TRBJ2-3	TGTGCCAGCAGCTTAGCCTTTAGCCCAGATACGCAGTATTTT	CASSLAFSPDTQYF
TRBV27	many	TRBD2	TRBJ2-2	TGTGCCAGCATTCCGACTAGCGCCGTCACCGGGGAGCTGTTTTTT	CASIPTSAVTGELFF
TRBV6-1	many	TRBD2	TRBJ2-3	TGTGCCAGCAGCGACGGACTAGCGGGGGGCACAGATACGCAGTATTTT	CASSDGLAGGTDTQYF
TRBV24-1	-	TRBD1	TRBJ1-2	TGTGCCACCAGTGGAAACGGACAGGGCCAAAACTATGGCTACACCTTC	CATSGNGQGQNYGYTF